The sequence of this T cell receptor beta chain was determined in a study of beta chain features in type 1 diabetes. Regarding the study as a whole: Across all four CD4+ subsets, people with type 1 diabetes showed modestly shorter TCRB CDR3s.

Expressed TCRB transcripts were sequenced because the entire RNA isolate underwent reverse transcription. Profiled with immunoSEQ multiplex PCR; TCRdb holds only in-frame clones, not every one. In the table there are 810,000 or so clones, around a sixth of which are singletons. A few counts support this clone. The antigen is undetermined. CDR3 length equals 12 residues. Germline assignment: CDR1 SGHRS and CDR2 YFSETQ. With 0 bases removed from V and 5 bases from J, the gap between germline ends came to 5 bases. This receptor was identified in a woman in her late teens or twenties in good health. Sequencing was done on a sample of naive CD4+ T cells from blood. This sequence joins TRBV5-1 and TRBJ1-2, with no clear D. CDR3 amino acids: CASSLEQYGYTF. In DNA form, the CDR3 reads TGCGCCAGCAGCTTGGAACAGTATGGCTACACCTTC. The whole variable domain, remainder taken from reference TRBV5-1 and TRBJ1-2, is KAGVTQTPRYLIKTRGQQVTLSCSPISGHRSVSWYQQTPGQGLQFLFEYFSETQRNKGNFPGRFSGRQFSNSRSEMNVSTLELGDSALYLCASSLEQYGYTFGSGTRLTVV.